Reported below is one T cell receptor (beta chain). Its antigen is not yet known. The input lacks base qualities; no much larger clone sits a single base away. These data come from a study of cytomegalovirus exposure and HLA in healthy donors listed by TCRdb under 2017. Background on the whole study: In an earlier analysis of some 610 of the donors, less than 350 Gb of sequence data and 117 million unique TCR beta sequences from about 190 million T cells were reported. The study was designed to test whether signatures of past pathogen exposure could be identified by cataloging public T cell receptors. Because of strong linkage in the cohort, a handful of DR-DQ haplotypes were treated as single units for association and clustering. Of the 300 to 500 genotyped donors, approximately 80% were placed in the genetic ancestry cluster associated with self-reported Caucasian donors. To decide whether each TCR beta V gene segment behaved as functional or pseudogenic, an earlier analysis of approximately 600 of the donors relied on high-throughput TCR beta sequencing. A later analysis re-analyzed previously published TCR beta repertoires from approximately 670 donors and added high-resolution HLA genotyping to study TCR occurrence patterns. Among 350 to 400 genotyped donors of the cohort, an average of around 240,000 unique TCR beta nucleotide sequences were sequenced per donor, roughly 18% of them non-productive. Rather than drawing on any new phenotypic data, the later analysis identified candidate immune exposures from TCR beta sequences and the way those sequences occurred across donors. To predict cytomegalovirus infection status, the study combined high-throughput TCR immunosequencing, statistical association of individual TCRs with disease status, and machine learning. Class I and class II HLA loci were covered by the typing at four-digit resolution. All discovery cohort repertoires had been generated using a single sequencing platform. Typing coverage differed by locus: A, B, C, DRB1 and DQB1 were typed in about 620-640 donors, DQA1 in about 510, DPA1 in 600 to 610, and DPB1 in just under 480. A later genetic analysis used genome-wide SNP genotypes for about 65% of the 666 donors, treating that subset as a discovery cohort. An early release covering 550 to 700 HLA-typed donors comprised approximately 300 gigabases of sequencing data and tens of millions of unique TCR sequences. Donor age, sex, ethnicity and CMV serostatus were collected together with the repertoire data. In addition to the first cohort of about 650 subjects, a separate validation cohort of 120 different subjects was used. Using immunosequencing, the study profiled T cell repertoires from around 670 subjects and related those repertoires to cytomegalovirus serostatus.

The library was prepared using the immunoSEQ multiplex PCR assay. For the multiplex PCR, a mixture combining 60 forward primers for TCR Vbeta segments and 13 reverse primers for TCR Jbeta segments was used. A multiplex PCR assay on genomic DNA amplified the CDR3 region of rearranged TCR beta genes. The Illumina HiSeq System was used to sequence the amplified TCR beta libraries as 87-base-pair reads. From the authors' description of their analysis: A later analysis counted 75 million to 100 million unique TCR beta chains across the 666 repertoires, and 10 million to 12 million of these chains were shared by at least two donors. A nearest-neighbor algorithm error-corrected the raw reads and collapsed the reads into unique sequences, merging closely related sequences to remove PCR and sequencing errors. To assign V, D and J gene segments, CDR3 sequences were aligned to IMGT reference sequences. Each retained sequence needed at least a six-nucleotide match to both a V gene segment and a J gene segment. A rearrangement was called productive if the CDR3 had no stop codons and remained in frame with V and J, and every other rearrangement was called non-productive. Following IMGT convention, CDR3 was defined as the stretch from the second conserved V-encoded cysteine up to the conserved J-encoded phenylalanine. The earlier analysis of 450 to 750 of the donors excluded any sequence lacking an unambiguous match to a single V gene segment. An earlier analysis of around 600 of the donors classified V segments as functional when productive rearrangements were above 56.7% and as segregating when the standard deviation between donors was above 5%. A statistical classification framework was built for diagnosing cytomegalovirus status from the catalog of TCR beta chain sequences. V and J gene assignment, in a later analysis, came from comparing TCR nucleotide sequences with IMGT/GENE-DB human TR gene sequences. The TCRdist pipeline was used in a later analysis to assign CDR3 sequences and most-parsimonious VDJ recombination scenarios. In a later analysis, every TCR beta chain was defined by the combination of its CDR3 amino acid sequence and its V-gene family, and reads without a unique V-gene family were dropped. A later analysis removed 592 highly shared, low-generation-probability nucleotide sequences to deal with suspected cross-contamination and a sequencing artifact. In a later analysis, a clonal expansion index for each public chain was calculated from normalized within-repertoire ranks of inferred template counts. In a later analysis, generation probabilities were computed using a VDJ recombination model fitted to out-of-frame rearrangements, and the results were checked against IGoR. Hypergeometric tests were used in a later analysis to score TCR-TCR, TCR-HLA and TCR-CMV co-occurrence, with a repertoire-size bias correction applied to the TCR pairs. False discovery rates were estimated in a later analysis by permuting HLA or CMV assignments 20 times. A later analysis grouped co-occurring TCRs with DBSCAN, adding TCRdist sequence similarity when clustering within HLA-allele-positive subsets. Repertoires with fewer than 30,000 or more than 120,000 public chains were left out of co-occurrence clustering, as were about 5 repertoires with anomalous nucleotide sharing. TCRdb took this table from immuneACCESS and kept in-frame rearrangements with V and J called. Such tables lack part of the clones; where checked against another copy, unresolved V genes explain under half of the gap, and the rest is unexplained. That table supplies the V and J calls and clone size; D and trimming were determined from the DNA. The sample has about 180,000 clones on record, 77% of them singletons. Approximately 1.5% of the sample is in the top ten clones.

The full study reports these points: In vitro tests confirmed that three of the cytomegalovirus-associated TCR beta chains recognize cytomegalovirus antigens. According to a later genetic analysis, donors in an Asian-associated ancestry cluster had fewer N-insertions in productive TCRs than the approximately 690-donor mean. While some public TCRs were present in many individuals, most TCR sequences turned up only very rarely across donors. A cluster of highly shared sequence variants was judged likely to represent a technical artifact of the sequencing pipeline. A later analysis found that TCR association rates varied across HLA loci, with DRB1 alleles showing the most associated TCRs and HLA-C alleles the fewest. Linkage disequilibrium might explain the correlated functional status among segregating V segments, but an unknown experimental factor could not be excluded. Compared with equally common non-associated chains, HLA-associated TCR beta chains in a later analysis were more clonally expanded and had lower generation probabilities. Strong co-occurrence of HLA alleles, especially DR and DQ, made assigning TCR associations to individual alleles difficult. The classifier was reported to diagnose cytomegalovirus status with high specificity and sensitivity in both the original cohort and the validation cohort. An earlier analysis of around 600 of the donors showed that most TCR beta V segments appeared in productive rearrangements either about 90% or about 30% of the time, which broadly matched IMGT annotations. A later analysis reported that several top co-occurrence clusters appeared linked to parvovirus B19, influenza, CMV and Epstein-Barr virus. A total of about 180 TCR beta chains were listed by the study as associated with cytomegalovirus. A further reported finding was that TCR beta sequences accurately predicted the HLA-A and HLA-B alleles for most subjects in the first cohort. This cohort had only TCR beta chains sequenced, and the lack of alpha or paired-chain data limited which features could be detected. The presence/absence analyses assumed that sequencing depth was roughly uniform across donors, and that assumption may not be true. Seventeen rarely observed V segments, including chromosome 9 orphons, were excluded from the earlier analysis of approximately 600 of the donors because counts were too low. For the cohort, immune exposure information was limited to CMV serostatus. It was suggested by the authors that the approach could potentially be generalized to other disease states and immunological phenotypes. A later analysis associated some 17,000 TCR beta sequences with specific HLA alleles at a false discovery rate of 0.05. Most CMV-associated TCR beta chains appeared to be HLA-restricted in a later analysis, and the HLA associations seemed to be driven largely by CMV exposure. Because HLA typing was unavailable for some donors at each locus, only the typed subset was used in association tests. V-gene and J-gene trimming of TCR beta chains was associated with a missense DCLRE1C variant in a later genetic analysis, and the association was replicated in an independent cohort. Because the 87-base-pair reads could not distinguish some IMGT-functional V segments, including TRBV6-2 and TRBV6-3, those segments were excluded.

V gives up 8 bases and J gives up 4 bases, and the segment between their germline ends measures 15 bases. CDR1 and CDR2 are drawn from the germline V gene (reference sequence): MNHEY, SMNVEV. From its cysteine to its phenylalanine, the CDR3 spans 13 amino acids. The retained sequence is limited to the CDR3, 39 bases, with the frame set at the first base. The cohort consisted of more than 650 healthy bone marrow donors. Cohort members were all nominally healthy when sampled, although unrecorded immune exposures were likely present. The donor tested CMV seronegative and was one of the 352 seronegative cohort members. Each donor provided a peripheral blood sample, and peripheral blood mononuclear cells were used for TCR beta sequencing. Genomic DNA extraction from the blood cell samples was performed with the Qiagen DNeasy Blood Extraction Kit.

This receptor was obtained from a young man in good health and CMV-seronegative. The chain links TRBV27 with TRBJ2-7, and TRBD2 may be the D gene, going by 5 matching bases. The sequenced sample consisted of PBMCs. The nucleotide sequence reads TGTGCCAGCCGCGTAGGAGCGGATTACGAGCAGTACTTC. Translated, this gives CASRVGADYEQYF.